The clone carrying this TCR beta chain occurred once. These data are taken from a study of blood T cell repertoires in COVID-19. Study-level information: Material from acute and convalescent COVID-19 was sourced from the United States, Italy and Spain. Sources were T cells, B-cell-depleted T cells, or PBMCs; the material itself was cDNA or gDNA.

Authors' methods: From reference gene primer amplification, estimates of nucleated cell counts were derived. The assay was immunoSEQ multiplex PCR, and TCRdb's table has in-frame clones only and misses some. The V and J calls and clone size are taken from that table; D and trimming were inferred from the DNA. The data show tens of thousands of clones, approximately 90% seen once. Deletions cut 0 bases from V and 3 bases from J, with 15 bases between. From germline, CDR1 is MGHRA and CDR2 YSYEKL. The CDR3 length is 16 residues. The V call is TRBV4-1, the J call TRBJ2-7; D is perhaps TRBD1 (5 bases). Sequencing was performed on peripheral blood. The sequence came from a man aged 45-65 years with acute or convalescent COVID-19. The CDR3 DNA reads as TGCGCCAGCAGCCAAGAAATAGAACAGGCAGACTACGAGCAGTACTTC. Its protein product is CASSQEIEQADYEQYF.